Each of the 6 T cell receptor beta chains below was sequenced from the same sample in a study of cytomegalovirus exposure and HLA in healthy donors. 60 Vbeta and 13 Jbeta primers were used in PCR. Data came from immunoSEQ multiplex PCR; TCRdb stores just in-frame clones and leaves some out. The table has 150,000 to 180,000 clones, around 80% seen once. Sequencing input: PBMCs. The receptors stem from a woman aged 40 to 50 in good health and CMV-seropositive.

A single count supports this clone. The chain joins TRBV5-1 to TRBJ1-1; D is possibly TRBD1 (5 bases). This CDR3 region has 14 residues. With 0 bases removed from V and 0 bases from J, the gap between germline ends came to 6 bases. CDR1 is SGHRS, CDR2 YFSETQ, per germline. The CDR3 is CASSLARVNTEAFF. CDR3 DNA: TGCGCCAGCAGCTTGGCCAGGGTGAACACTGAAGCTTTCTTT.

The V and J genes are TRBV29-1 and TRBJ2-1, with 12 nucleotides matching TRBD2. CDR3 length: 12 residues. With 7 bases clipped from V and 12 bases from J, the junction kept 7 bases outside the gene matches. Germline-derived CDR1 and CDR2 are SQVTM and ANQGSEA. Here the CDR3 reads CSALLAGGRQFF. CDR3 DNA sequence: TGCAGCGCCCTACTAGCGGGAGGACGGCAGTTCTTC.

The chain links TRBV9 to TRBJ2-7; 10 positions match TRBD2. CDR3 length: 15 amino acids. J lost 4 bases, V lost 2 bases, and 6 bases had no gene match. Looked up from germline, CDR1 is SGDLS and CDR2 is YYNGEE. The CDR3: CASSVGASGRYEQYF. CDR3 in DNA: TGTGCCAGCAGCGTGGGGGCTAGCGGGAGATACGAGCAGTACTTC.

The V gene is TRBV7-2, the J gene TRBJ1-1; 7 bases map to TRBD1. Germline CDR1 reads SGHTA; CDR2 reads FQGNSA. The CDR3 consists of 17 residues. With V trimmed by 5 bases and J by 0 bases, 12 bases remained unmatched. The CDR3: CASSVPGQRGVNTEAFF. CDR3 bases: TGTGCCAGCAGCGTACCGGGACAGAGGGGAGTGAACACTGAAGCTTTCTTT.

The chain uses TRBV25-1 and TRBJ2-1; 9 bases are a match to TRBD1. V gave up 10 bases and J gave up 1 base; unmatched junction bases: 17. The CDR3 has 18 amino acids. Germline values: CDR1 MGHDK, CDR2 SYGVNS. The CDR3 nucleotides are TGTGCCACCTCGGGGGACAGGGCCCCCTTTTCATCCTACAATGAGCAGTTCTTC. Translated, it gives CATSGDRAPFSSYNEQFF.

V usage is TRBV9 and J usage is TRBJ2-5; TRBD1 matches 7 bases. The CDR3 contains 16 residues. J was trimmed by 5 bases and V by 3 bases; bases with no gene match: 13. CDR1 and CDR2 from the germline V gene are SGDLS and YYNGEE. For the CDR3, the DNA is TGTGCCAGCAGCGGTGGCAGGGGGTTGTTTGGGGAGACCCAGTACTTC. It is translated as CASSGGRGLFGETQYF. Complete variable domain (other parts from reference TRBV9 and TRBJ2-5): DSGVTQTPKHLITATGQRVTLRCSPRSGDLSVYWYQQSLDQGLQFLIQYYNGEERAKGNILERFSAQQFPDLHSELNLSSLELGDSALYFCASSGGRGLFGETQYFGPGTRLLVL.